One T cell receptor (beta chain) is described in this entry. Original processing methods: Nucleated cell counts were estimated from reference gene primer amplification. Repertoires were generated with immunoSEQ multiplex PCR, while TCRdb's copy carries only in-frame clones and drops some. Clonal size and the V and J genes are those of that table, whereas D and trimming came from the DNA. This table holds about 150,000 clones, about 91% found once. These data originate in a study of blood T cell repertoires in COVID-19. About the research overall: Acute and convalescent COVID-19 specimens originated in the United States, Italy and Spain. In each case, the material was cDNA or gDNA derived from T cells, B-cell-depleted T cells, or PBMCs.

Between the trimmed V and J ends, which lost 5 bases and 0 bases, there was a span of 13 bases. The germline V gene has CDR1 SGHTA and CDR2 FQGNSA. CDR3 size: 15 residues. The genes are TRBV7-2 and TRBJ1-1; D not resolved. This receptor was taken from a woman aged 50 to 60 with acute or convalescent COVID-19. The material sequenced was peripheral blood. Here the CDR3 reads CASSQFSTVNTEAFF. CDR3 bases: TGTGCCAGCAGCCAATTTAGTACGGTGAACACTGAAGCTTTCTTT.